The TCR beta chain under discussion was sequenced for a study of T cell changes during pregnancy in multiple sclerosis. The method was immunoSEQ multiplex PCR; TCRdb's version includes in-frame clones alone and lacks a portion of them. Here the sample spans some 50,000 clones, 92% being singletons. Germline trimming cut 5 bases from V and 5 bases from J; bases unmatched to any gene: 5. This CDR3 region has 14 residues. Germline loops: CDR1 MNHNS, CDR2 SASEGT. This receptor was obtained from a female donor with multiple sclerosis, enrolled in a pregnancy study. Sequencing used CD4+ T cells from peripheral blood mononuclear cells, obtained in the second trimester of pregnancy. The chain employs TRBV6-1 and TRBJ2-7; 11 bases fit TRBD1. DNA of the CDR3: TGTGCCAGCAGTCCCGGGACAGGGGGGGACGAGCAGTACTTC. This encodes CASSPGTGGDEQYF.